Listed below are T cell receptor beta chains from one sample, sequenced in a study of OX40 agonist ivuxolimab in advanced cancers. Sequenced by immunoSEQ multiplex PCR; TCRdb stores in-frame clones only, minus some. Here the sample spans about 58,000 clones, approximately 86% being singletons. The sample in question was CD4+ or CD8+ T cells sorted from blood, obtained in a trial of the OX40 agonist ivuxolimab. The receptors shown here come from an adult with an advanced solid tumor such as melanoma, head and neck, liver or kidney cancer. CDR3s leave out the opening cysteine and the closing phenylalanine or tryptophan.

v_gene	j_gene	CDR3aa
TRBV11-3	TRBJ2-3	ASSLTGLAGVADTQY
TRBV5-1	TRBJ2-7	ASSLAANYEQY
TRBV5-6	TRBJ1-2	ASSFQALNYGYT
TRBV11-2	TRBJ2-1	ASSLEGGFRNEQF
TRBV6-5	TRBJ1-1	ASSGGTAEAF
TRBV6-5	TRBJ1-5	ASSYSFLNQPQH
TRBV28	TRBJ1-5	ASSLRGGVRQPQH
TRBV4-1	TRBJ1-2	ASSQSQGGGARSGYT
TRBV5-1	TRBJ1-5	ASSPGTVYNQPQH
TRBV7-9	TRBJ2-7	ASRPNLDRDKPYEQY
TRBV19	TRBJ1-5	ASSSDERQGLLGNQPQH
TRBV2	TRBJ1-5	ASSFAGGGTQPQH
TRBV7-6	TRBJ2-7	ASGRLSYEQY
TRBV19	TRBJ1-1	ASSIEQMNTEAF
TRBV30	TRBJ2-7	ACSRGGEQY
TRBV7-9	TRBJ1-3	ASSLGLAFASGNTIY
TRBV6-5	TRBJ2-5	AVRLGETQY
TRBV4-2	TRBJ2-5	ASSQGTSGGAGRETQY
TRBV6-1	TRBJ2-6	ASSRVDVGANVLT
TRBV27	TRBJ2-3	ASSLRASGDTDTQY
TRBV19	TRBJ1-5	ASIEDRESNQPQH
TRBV7-9	TRBJ1-1	ASSPFLGNTEAF